This TCR beta chain emerged from a study of blood T cell repertoires in COVID-19. Profiling relied on immunoSEQ multiplex PCR, and the TCRdb table lists in-frame clones only, not all of them. The table includes roughly 100,000 clones, around 74% detected once. This clone was seen only a few times. V lost 4 bases and J lost 1; bases outside the gene matches: 5. The CDR3 totals 16 residues. From germline, CDR1 is SGHRS and CDR2 YFSETQ. This clonotype was obtained from a woman aged 70-85 years with acute or convalescent COVID-19. Sequencing input: peripheral blood. The chain carries TRBV5-1 and TRBJ2-2; 9 bases align to TRBD1. The CDR3: CASSVGQGRNTGELFF. CDR3 sequence (DNA): TGCGCCAGCAGCGTCGGACAGGGGAGGAACACCGGGGAGCTGTTTTTT.